This T cell receptor beta chain is from a study of cytomegalovirus exposure and HLA in healthy donors. The wider study: Approximately 85 million unique TCRs from HLA-typed donors were held in an early data release.

Findings and limits, study-wide: Highly shared sequence variants in one cluster were likely a sequencing artifact. Analyzed later, association rates of TCRs varied across HLA loci, with DRB1 most and HLA-C fewest. When presence/absence was analysed, sequencing depth was taken to be roughly uniform across donors.

Only a few counts were recorded for this clone. Antigen specificity is unknown. Primers for the PCR totalled 60 Vbeta and 13 Jbeta. Only in-frame clones appear in the TCRdb table, and some are missing; sequencing was by immunoSEQ multiplex PCR. Of around 130,000 clones in the sample, approximately 74% were seen once. This clonotype was sampled from a man aged 35-49 years in good health and CMV-seropositive. Sequenced material: PBMCs.

The CDR3 DNA follows: TGTGCCAGCAGCTCGGCGGGGTCCCCGAGGGCGGCCTACGAGCAGTACTTC. Encoded protein: CASSSAGSPRAAYEQYF. V usage is TRBV11-2 and J usage is TRBJ2-7; perhaps TRBD2 as D (6 bases). This CDR3 region has 17 residues. Germline values: CDR1 SGHAT, CDR2 FQNNGV. Trimming pared 4 bases from V and 2 bases from J, leaving 21 bases between.